The text below deals with one T cell receptor gamma chain. The protein recorded in TCRdb matches a much larger clone and deviates from this DNA's translation at residue 3, suggesting a read error; the protein here is obtained by translating the DNA. These data belong to a study of γδ T cells in repeated Plasmodium falciparum infection. Germline values: CDR1 VTNTFY, CDR2 YDVSTARD (reference sequence). There are 13 residues in the CDR3. Flow sorting of PBMC yielded separate Vgamma9/Vdelta2+ and Vdelta2-negative gammadelta T cell populations for bulk repertoire analysis. TCRdb used CATT to re-call clones from the multiplex PCR reads. Of 28,000 or so gamma-chain clones in the sample, over 1.3% were seen once.

Material: gamma-delta T cells from blood. The genes are TRGV3 and TRGJ1 or TRGJ2. TCRdb does not report a J gene; here it was assigned by matching the DNA to germline references. The TCR sequence derives from a pool of human donors (malaria-infected and uninfected, not separated). The CDR3 sequence: CAAWDRPRFKKLF. CDR3 DNA: TGTGCCGCCTGGGACAGGCCACGCTTTAAGAAACTCTTT.